The 11 T cell receptor beta chains below were found in one sample sequenced in a study of CD8 T cells in ankylosing spondylitis. TCRdb re-called the 5' RACE reads with MiXCR, one entry per CDR3 protein. The sample contains under 300,000 distinct CDR3 sequences, 18% of which appear only once. The specimen sequenced was blood, either unsorted or a sorted T cell fraction (not recorded which). These receptors all stem from a male donor with ankylosing spondylitis or in good health (not recorded which).

The chain is built from TRBV27 and TRBJ2-7; D is perhaps TRBD1 (6 bases). The CDR3 sequence is 15 residues long. Germline V gene sequence: CDR1 MNHEY, CDR2 SMNVEV (reference sequence). V was clipped by 3 bases and J by 3 bases, with 15 bases between them. CDR3 bases: TGTGCCAGCAGTTTTAGGGACGAGGGGGACTACGAGCAGTACTTC. It specifies CASSFRDEGDYEQYF.

This clonotype was counted a few times. The rearrangement joins TRBV5-5 to TRBJ2-7; D not resolved. Trimming cost V 3 bases and J 5 bases, with 15 bases left between them. CDR1 SGHKS and CDR2 YYEKEE come from the germline V gene (reference sequence). This CDR3 has 14 residues. CDR3 region: CASSYSQVSNEQYF. DNA of the CDR3: TGTGCCAGCAGCTATAGTCAGGTTTCCAACGAGCAGTACTTC.

This chain links TRBV7-3 with TRBJ1-5, with 10 nucleotides matching TRBD1. The CDR3 covers 18 residues. The trim removed 5 bases at V and 5 bases at J, leaving 15 bases unmatched. Per germline, CDR1 SGHTA and CDR2 FQGTGA. The CDR3 DNA sequence: TGTGCCAGCAGCCCCCATTGGCCTAGGGACAGGGGCCATCAGCCCCAGCATTTT. Residues: CASSPHWPRDRGHQPQHF.

The chain carries TRBV13 and TRBJ2-7; D is perhaps TRBD1 (5 bases). Trimming pared 0 bases from V and 3 bases from J, leaving 9 bases between. CDR3 length equals 14 residues. Germline V gene sequence: CDR1 PRHDT, CDR2 FYEKMQ (reference sequence). The CDR3 reads CASSLGRELYEQYF. The DNA of the CDR3 is TGTGCCAGCAGCTTAGGCAGGGAACTCTACGAGCAGTACTTC.

The chain employs TRBV9 and TRBJ2-5; 8 nucleotides line up with TRBD2. The CDR3 is made up of 15 amino acids. Per the germline V gene, CDR1 is SGDLS and CDR2 is YYNGEE. Trimming at V came to 0 bases and at J to 4 bases, leaving 5 bases not matched to a gene. The CDR3 loop reads CASSVAGGLGETQYF. The DNA for the CDR3 is TGTGCCAGCAGCGTAGCGGGAGGGCTCGGAGAGACCCAGTACTTC. The full variable domain, its missing parts supplied by reference TRBV9 and TRBJ2-5, is DSGVTQTPKHLITATGQRVTLRCSPRSGDLSVYWYQQSLDQGLQFLIQYYNGEERAKGNILERFSAQQFPDLHSELNLSSLELGDSALYFCASSVAGGLGETQYFGPGTRLLVL.

V and J are TRBV12-3 or TRBV12-4 and TRBJ2-4, with 9 bases identical to TRBD1. The length of the CDR3 is 14 residues. Losses at the gene ends were 6 bases for V and 6 bases for J; bases not matched to a gene: 6. CDR3 sequence: CASSLGQGRNIQYF. DNA of the CDR3: TGTGCCAGCAGCCTCGGACAGGGGAGAAACATTCAGTACTTC.

The gene calls are TRBV20-1 and TRBJ2-4, with 11 bases aligning to TRBD2. The CDR3 is 16 residues long. V lost 3 bases and J lost 0; bases outside the gene matches: 4. Looked up from germline, CDR1 is DFQATT and CDR2 is SNEGSKA (reference sequence). CDR3 sequence (DNA): TGCAGTGCTAGTTGGGGACTAGCGGTAGCCAAAAACATTCAGTACTTC. It codes for CSASWGLAVAKNIQYF.

The chain recombines TRBV4-2 with TRBJ2-1; D might be TRBD2 (5 bases). Germline V CDR1 and CDR2: LGHNA, YNFKEQ. Trimming left V 4 bases short and J 0 bases short, with 16 bases between. CDR3 size: 17 residues. CDR3 loop: CASSLQEAVSSYNEQFF. DNA for the CDR3: TGTGCCAGCAGCCTCCAGGAGGCCGTGAGCTCCTACAATGAGCAGTTCTTC.

This clonotype was detected a few times. This chain links TRBV25-1 with TRBJ2-2, with D perhaps matching TRBD1 or TRBD2 (5 bases each). The CDR3 extends over 15 amino acids. The germline CDR1 and CDR2 sequences are MGHDK and SYGVNS. Trimming removed 4 bases from V and 2 bases from J, with 11 bases in between. CDR3 bases: TGTGCCAGCAGTGGGGAGACAGCAAACACCGGGGAGCTGTTTTTT. Translated, it gives CASSGETANTGELFF. Using reference TRBV25-1 and TRBJ2-2 for the parts outside the CDR3, the full variable domain is EADIYQTPRYLVIGTGKKITLECSQTMGHDKMYWYQQDPGMELHLIHYSYGVNSTEKGDLSSESTVSRIRTEHFPLTLESARPSHTSQYLCASSGETANTGELFFGEGSRLTVL.

The rearrangement joins TRBV20-1 to TRBJ2-1, with unresolved D. From germline, CDR1 is DFQATT and CDR2 SNEGSKA (reference sequence). This CDR3 region has 13 residues. The V and J ends lost 8 bases and 5 bases respectively, with 16 bases between them. The CDR3 DNA reads as TGCAGTCCGGTACTCCGTCTGAACAATGAGCAGTTCTTC. Protein: CSPVLRLNNEQFF.

In its sample, this clonotype was seen a few times. V usage is TRBV12-3 or TRBV12-4 and J usage is TRBJ2-6; D gene ambiguous. The CDR3 has 15 residues. Trimming stripped 3 bases from V and 0 bases from J, with 6 bases between. In nucleotides, the CDR3 is TGTGCCAGCAGTTTTTGGGACTCTGGGGCCAACGTCCTGACTTTC. Translation: CASSFWDSGANVLTF.